Listed below are T cell receptor beta chains from one sample, sequenced in a study of early T cells in non-severe SARS-CoV-2 infection. TCRdb processed the 5' RACE reads anew with MiXCR; each CDR3 protein has one entry. The sample lists about 48,000 distinct CDR3 sequences; roughly 7.7% were seen once. The sequenced material came from whole blood. Source of these receptors: an adult who was a healthcare worker with PCR-confirmed SARS-CoV-2 infection or an uninfected control (not recorded which). CDR3s include the opening cysteine and the closing phenylalanine or tryptophan. D genes are given only for firm matches. For some rows the clone size is stated as once, few or many, or as a class when expanded; others skip it.

>TRBJ1-1|-|TRBV30|few
CASTAGDTEAFF
TGTGCCTCGACAGCTGGAGACACTGAAGCTTTCTTT
>TRBJ2-1|-|TRBV19|many
CASSIDGRGAYNEQFF
TGTGCCAGTAGTATCGATGGCCGTGGGGCTTACAATGAGCAGTTCTTC
>TRBJ1-1|-|TRBV10-2|many
CASSETENTEAFF
TGCGCCAGCAGTGAGACAGAGAACACTGAAGCTTTCTTT
>TRBJ2-5|-|TRBV4-3|few
CASSQDGLTQETQYF
TGCGCCAGCAGCCAAGATGGACTAACGCAAGAGACCCAGTACTTC
>TRBJ2-7|-|TRBV28|few
CASNSNPGSYEQYF
TGTGCCAGCAACTCTAATCCGGGCTCCTACGAGCAGTACTTC
>TRBJ1-2|TRBD1|TRBV18|-
CASSMDRAYGYTF
TGTGCCAGCTCAATGGACAGGGCATATGGCTACACCTTC
>TRBJ2-7|-|TRBV28|many
CASSLSTNSYEQYF
TGTGCCAGCAGTTTGTCAACAAACTCCTACGAGCAGTACTTC
>TRBJ2-1|-|TRBV28|-
CASSLSGGLFNEQFF
TGTGCCAGCAGTTTATCTGGGGGGCTCTTCAATGAGCAGTTCTTC
>TRBJ1-2|TRBD1|TRBV20-1|few
CSARSRTGDGYTF
TGCAGTGCTAGATCAAGGACAGGGGATGGCTACACCTTC
>TRBJ1-2|TRBD1|TRBV28|few
CASTSGTDTYGYTF
TGTGCCAGCACCTCCGGGACAGACACCTATGGCTACACCTTC
>TRBJ2-5|TRBD1|TRBV7-9|-
CASSLAGGVETQYF
TGTGCCAGCAGCTTAGCAGGGGGCGTGGAGACCCAGTACTTC
>TRBJ1-2|-|TRBV6-5|-
CASSYGQIYGYTF
TGTGCCAGCAGTTACGGGCAGATCTATGGCTACACCTTC
>TRBJ1-5|-|TRBV20-1|many
CSASTGRPSNQPQHF
TGCAGTGCTAGTACAGGTCGACCCAGCAATCAGCCCCAGCATTTT
>TRBJ2-2|-|TRBV24-1|many
CATSESTANTGELFF
TGTGCCACCAGTGAATCAACAGCTAACACCGGGGAGCTGTTTTTT
>TRBJ1-6|TRBD1|TRBV3-1|many
CASRLTGKSSPLHF
TGTGCCAGCAGATTGACAGGGAAGAGTTCACCCCTCCACTTT
>TRBJ2-1|TRBD2|TRBV7-9|few
CASSLVPAGVNNEQFF
TGTGCCAGCAGCTTAGTCCCAGCGGGGGTAAACAATGAGCAGTTCTTC
>TRBJ1-2|-|TRBV9|many
CASSVSVNYGYTF
TGTGCCAGCAGCGTGTCGGTTAACTATGGCTACACCTTC
>TRBJ2-3|TRBD1|TRBV7-9|-
CASSLVDRGDDTQYF
TGTGCCAGCAGCTTAGTAGACAGGGGGGATGATACGCAGTATTTT
>TRBJ2-5|TRBD1|TRBV13|few
CASSLGDRGQETQYF
TGTGCCAGCAGCTTAGGCGACAGGGGACAAGAGACCCAGTACTTC
>TRBJ2-2|TRBD1|TRBV5-1|many
CASRLGGQGTGELFF
TGCGCCAGCCGACTAGGAGGACAGGGCACCGGGGAGCTGTTTTTT
>TRBJ1-4|-|TRBV4-1|many
CASSQDAGQNPNEKLFF
TGCGCCAGCAGCCAAGACGCCGGACAGAACCCTAATGAAAAACTGTTTTTT
>TRBJ1-5|-|TRBV7-8|many
CASSRTNQPQHF
TGTGCCAGCAGCCGAACAAATCAGCCCCAGCATTTT
>TRBJ1-1|-|TRBV6-6|many
CASSYPNTEAFF
TGTGCCAGCAGTTATCCGAACACTGAAGCTTTCTTT
>TRBJ1-2|-|TRBV4-3|many
CASSQGQGYGYTF
TGCGCCAGCAGCCAAGGCCAGGGCTATGGCTACACCTTC
>TRBJ2-7|-|TRBV13|-
CASSPHAGGGYEQYF
TGTGCCAGCAGCCCACATGCAGGGGGAGGCTACGAGCAGTACTTC
>TRBJ1-2|-|TRBV7-9|many
CASSLMQGHGYTF
TGTGCCAGCAGCTTAATGCAGGGACATGGCTACACCTTC
>TRBJ2-3|TRBD2|TRBV11-2|many
CASAAGLLPTDTQYF
TGTGCCAGCGCTGCGGGACTACTCCCCACAGATACGCAGTATTTT
>TRBJ1-1|-|TRBV21-1|-
CASSKGRGENTEAFF
TGTGCCAGCAGCAAAGGGAGGGGAGAGAACACTGAAGCTTTCTTT
>TRBJ1-1|TRBD1|TRBV5-6|many
CASRGTGGNPATEAFF
TGTGCCAGCAGAGGGACAGGAGGAAACCCGGCCACTGAAGCTTTCTTT
>TRBJ2-7|-|TRBV6-5|-
CASSLGRTYEQYF
TGTGCCAGCAGCCTCGGCAGGACTTACGAGCAGTACTTC
>TRBJ1-1|-|TRBV5-1|-
CASSVMDSTYTEAFF
TGCGCCAGCAGCGTAATGGACAGTACTTACACTGAAGCTTTCTTT
>TRBJ1-6|TRBD1|TRBV7-2|few
CASSFGQGGFSPLHF
TGTGCCAGCAGCTTTGGACAGGGAGGATTCTCACCCCTCCACTTT
>TRBJ2-7|-|TRBV24-1|many
CATSDRPLLVEEQYF
TGTGCCACCAGTGACCGCCCCCTACTAGTTGAGGAGCAGTACTTC
>TRBJ2-3|TRBD1|TRBV9|many
CASSRLFRGTTDTQYF
TGTGCCAGCAGCAGACTCTTCAGGGGGACAACAGATACGCAGTATTTT
>TRBJ2-7|-|TRBV19|many
CASSQGLSLGYEQYF
TGTGCCAGTAGTCAAGGACTTTCTCTAGGCTACGAGCAGTACTTC
>TRBJ1-5|TRBD1|TRBV12-3/TRBV12-4|many
CASRYGTGIQPQHF
TGTGCCAGCAGGTACGGGACAGGGATTCAGCCCCAGCATTTT
>TRBJ1-4|-|TRBV2|many
CASKTPGLREKLFF
TGTGCCAGCAAGACTCCGGGCCTCAGAGAAAAACTGTTTTTT